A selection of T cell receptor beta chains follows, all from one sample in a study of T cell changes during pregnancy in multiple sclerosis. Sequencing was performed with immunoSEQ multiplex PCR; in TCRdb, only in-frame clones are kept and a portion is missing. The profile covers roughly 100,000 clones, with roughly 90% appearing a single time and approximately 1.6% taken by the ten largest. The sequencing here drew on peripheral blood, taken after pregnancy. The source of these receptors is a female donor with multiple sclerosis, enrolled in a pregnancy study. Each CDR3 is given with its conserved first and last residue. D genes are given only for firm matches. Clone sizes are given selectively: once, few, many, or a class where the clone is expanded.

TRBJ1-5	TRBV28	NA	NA	CASRPGNQPQHF	TGTGCCAGCAGGCCAGGGAATCAGCCCCAGCATTTT
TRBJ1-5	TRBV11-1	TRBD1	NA	CASSCYDRVSYQPQHF	TGTGCCAGCAGCTGTTACGACAGGGTCAGTTATCAGCCCCAGCATTTT
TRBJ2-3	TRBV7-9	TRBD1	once	CASSIWTGGGTDTQYF	TGTGCCAGCAGCATCTGGACAGGGGGCGGCACAGATACGCAGTATTTT